The entry that follows covers one TCR beta chain sequence. Its antigen is unknown. The sample is drawn from a study of Graves' ophthalmopathy and Graves' hyperthyroidism. Whole-study results and caveats: Blood repertoires reportedly contained most expanded thyroid clonotypes above 0.001 frequency.

Germline-derived CDR1 and CDR2 are ENHRY and SYGVKD. CDR3 length equals 16 residues. The V gene end was trimmed by 6 bases and the J gene end by 5 bases; junction bases not matched to a gene: 13. TCR beta CDR3 amplification used RNA transcripts. RT-PCR in the first round used HTBI primers; a second-round multiplex PCR followed. TCRdb processed the multiplex PCR reads anew with MiXCR; each CDR3 protein has one entry. This sample yields 600,000 to 700,000 distinct CDR3 sequences, of which over 40% are seen a single time; over 2.5% belongs to the top ten. Moderate-to-severe activity, CAS at least 3, NOSPECS at least 4 and duration under 3 months characterized donors with ophthalmopathy. Other autoimmune disease, uncontrolled infection, pregnancy and lactation led to exclusion. Diagnoses were established from clinical symptoms, serum thyroxine, TRAb, thyroid ultrasound and orbital computed tomography.

The receptor was derived from an adult man with Graves' ophthalmopathy. The chain has TRBV10-3 and TRBJ1-1, with 9 bases lining up with TRBD1. The sample consisted of peripheral blood. The CDR3, as DNA: TGTGCCATCAGCCTACACCCGGGACAGGGTGGGACTGAAGCTTTCTTT. Protein: CAISLHPGQGGTEAFF.